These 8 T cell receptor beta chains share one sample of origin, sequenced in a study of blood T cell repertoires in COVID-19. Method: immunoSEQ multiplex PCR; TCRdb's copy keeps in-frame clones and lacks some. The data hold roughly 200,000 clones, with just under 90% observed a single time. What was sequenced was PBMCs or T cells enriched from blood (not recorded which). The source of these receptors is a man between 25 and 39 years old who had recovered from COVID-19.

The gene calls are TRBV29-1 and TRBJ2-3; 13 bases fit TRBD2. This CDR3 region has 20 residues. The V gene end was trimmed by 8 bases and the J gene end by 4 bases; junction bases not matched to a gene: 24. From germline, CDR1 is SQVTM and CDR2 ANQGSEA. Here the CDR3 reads CSIKGWRLAGGSPPPDTQYF. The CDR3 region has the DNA TGCAGCATCAAGGGTTGGAGACTAGCGGGGGGCAGCCCCCCCCCAGATACGCAGTATTTT.

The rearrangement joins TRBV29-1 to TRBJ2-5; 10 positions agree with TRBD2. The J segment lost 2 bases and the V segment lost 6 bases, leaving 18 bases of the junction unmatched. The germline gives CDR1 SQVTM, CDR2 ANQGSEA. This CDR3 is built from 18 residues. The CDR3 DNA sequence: TGCAGCGTGGAACCCGGGACTAGCGAGTGGGGGAGGCAAGAGACCCAGTACTTC. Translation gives CSVEPGTSEWGRQETQYF.

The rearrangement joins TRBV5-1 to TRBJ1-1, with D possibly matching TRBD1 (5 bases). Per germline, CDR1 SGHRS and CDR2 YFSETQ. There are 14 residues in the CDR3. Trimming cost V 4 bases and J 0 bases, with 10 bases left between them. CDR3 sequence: CASSTGTVNTEAFF. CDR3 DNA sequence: TGCGCCAGCAGCACCGGGACTGTGAACACTGAAGCTTTCTTT.

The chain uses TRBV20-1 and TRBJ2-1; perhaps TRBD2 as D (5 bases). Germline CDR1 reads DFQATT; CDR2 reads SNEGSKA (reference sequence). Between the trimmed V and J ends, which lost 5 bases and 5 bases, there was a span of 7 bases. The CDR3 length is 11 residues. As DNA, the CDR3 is TGCAGTGCTCGGCGGGACAATGAGCAGTTCTTC. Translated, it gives CSARRDNEQFF.

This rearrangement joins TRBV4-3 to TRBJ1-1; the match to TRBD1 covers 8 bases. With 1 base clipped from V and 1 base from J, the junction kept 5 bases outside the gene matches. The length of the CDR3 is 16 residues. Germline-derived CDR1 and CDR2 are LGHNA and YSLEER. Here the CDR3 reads CASSQAPDRENTEAFF. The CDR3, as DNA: TGCGCCAGCAGCCAAGCCCCGGACAGGGAGAACACTGAAGCTTTCTTT.

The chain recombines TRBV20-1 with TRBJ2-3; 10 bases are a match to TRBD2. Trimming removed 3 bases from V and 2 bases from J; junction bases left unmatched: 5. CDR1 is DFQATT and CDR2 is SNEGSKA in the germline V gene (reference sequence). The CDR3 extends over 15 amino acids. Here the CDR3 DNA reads TGCAGTGCTAGTAAGCGGGGGGGCCTCACAGATACGCAGTATTTT. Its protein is CSASKRGGLTDTQYF.

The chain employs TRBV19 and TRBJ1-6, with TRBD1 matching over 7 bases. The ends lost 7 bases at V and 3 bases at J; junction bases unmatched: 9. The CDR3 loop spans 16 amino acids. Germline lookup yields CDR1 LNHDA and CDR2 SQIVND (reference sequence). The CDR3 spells CASNPGGGRYNSPLHF. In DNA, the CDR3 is TGTGCCAGTAACCCGGGAGGGGGCCGCTATAATTCACCCCTCCACTTT.

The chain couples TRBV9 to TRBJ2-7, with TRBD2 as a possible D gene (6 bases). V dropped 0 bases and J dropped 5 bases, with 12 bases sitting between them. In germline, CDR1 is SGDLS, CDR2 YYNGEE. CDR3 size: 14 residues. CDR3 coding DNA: TGTGCCAGCAGCGTAGAAGGAGGGGTAAACGAGCAGTACTTC. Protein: CASSVEGGVNEQYF.